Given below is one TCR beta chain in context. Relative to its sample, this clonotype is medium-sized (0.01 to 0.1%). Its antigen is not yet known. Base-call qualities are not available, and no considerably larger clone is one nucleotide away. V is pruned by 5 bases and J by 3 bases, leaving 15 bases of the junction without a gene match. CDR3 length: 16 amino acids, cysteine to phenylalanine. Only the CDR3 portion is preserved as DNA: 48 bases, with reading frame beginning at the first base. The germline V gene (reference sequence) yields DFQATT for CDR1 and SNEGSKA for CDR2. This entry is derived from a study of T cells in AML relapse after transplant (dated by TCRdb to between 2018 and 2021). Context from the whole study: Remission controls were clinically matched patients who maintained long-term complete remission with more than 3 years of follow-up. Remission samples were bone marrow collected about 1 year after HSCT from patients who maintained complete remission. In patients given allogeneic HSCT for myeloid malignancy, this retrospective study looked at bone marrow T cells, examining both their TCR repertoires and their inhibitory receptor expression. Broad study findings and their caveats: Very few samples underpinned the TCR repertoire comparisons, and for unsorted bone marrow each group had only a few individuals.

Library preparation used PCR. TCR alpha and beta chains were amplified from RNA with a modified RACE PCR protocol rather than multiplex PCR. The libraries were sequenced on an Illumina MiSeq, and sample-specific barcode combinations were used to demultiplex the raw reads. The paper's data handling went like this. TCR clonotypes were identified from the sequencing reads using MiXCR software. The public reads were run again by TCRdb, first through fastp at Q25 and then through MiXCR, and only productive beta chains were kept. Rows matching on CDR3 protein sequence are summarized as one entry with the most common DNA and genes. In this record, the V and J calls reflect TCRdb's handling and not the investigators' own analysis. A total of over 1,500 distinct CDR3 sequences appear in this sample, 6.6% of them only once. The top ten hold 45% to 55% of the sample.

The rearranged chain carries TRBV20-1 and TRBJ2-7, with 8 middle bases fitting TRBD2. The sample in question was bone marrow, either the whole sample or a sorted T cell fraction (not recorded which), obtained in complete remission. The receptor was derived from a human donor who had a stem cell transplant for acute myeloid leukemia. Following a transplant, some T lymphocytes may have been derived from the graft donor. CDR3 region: CSARPTSGEGFYEQYF. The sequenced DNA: TGCAGTGCTCGCCCAACTAGCGGAGAGGGATTCTACGAGCAGTACTTC.